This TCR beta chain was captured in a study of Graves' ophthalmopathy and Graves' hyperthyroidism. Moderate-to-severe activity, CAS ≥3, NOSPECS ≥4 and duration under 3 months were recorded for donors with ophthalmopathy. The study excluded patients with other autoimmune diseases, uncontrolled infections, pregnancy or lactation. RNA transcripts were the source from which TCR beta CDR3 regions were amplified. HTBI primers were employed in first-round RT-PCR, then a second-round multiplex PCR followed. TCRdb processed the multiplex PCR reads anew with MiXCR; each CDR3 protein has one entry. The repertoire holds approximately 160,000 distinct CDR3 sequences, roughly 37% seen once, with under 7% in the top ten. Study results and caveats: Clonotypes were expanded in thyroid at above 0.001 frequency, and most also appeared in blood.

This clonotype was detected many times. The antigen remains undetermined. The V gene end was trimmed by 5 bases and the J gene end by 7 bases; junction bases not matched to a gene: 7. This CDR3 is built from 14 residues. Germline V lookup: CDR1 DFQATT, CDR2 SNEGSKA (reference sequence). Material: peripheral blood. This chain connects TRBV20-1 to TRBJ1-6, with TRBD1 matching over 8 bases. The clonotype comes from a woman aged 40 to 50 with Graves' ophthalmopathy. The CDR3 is CSAEAGGPNSPLHF. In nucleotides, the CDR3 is TGCAGTGCTGAAGCAGGGGGCCCCAATTCACCCCTCCACTTT.